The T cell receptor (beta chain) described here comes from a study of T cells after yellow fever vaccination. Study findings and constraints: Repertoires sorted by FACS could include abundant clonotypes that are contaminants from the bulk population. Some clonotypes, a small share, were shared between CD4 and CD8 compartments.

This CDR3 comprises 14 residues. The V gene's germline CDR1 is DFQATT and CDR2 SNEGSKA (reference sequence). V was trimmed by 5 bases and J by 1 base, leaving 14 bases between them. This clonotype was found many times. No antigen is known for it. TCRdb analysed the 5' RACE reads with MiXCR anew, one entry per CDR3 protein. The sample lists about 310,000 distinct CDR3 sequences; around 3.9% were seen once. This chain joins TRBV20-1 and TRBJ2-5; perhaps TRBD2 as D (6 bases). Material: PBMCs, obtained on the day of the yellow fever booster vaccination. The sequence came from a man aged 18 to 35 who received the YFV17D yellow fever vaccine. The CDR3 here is CSAYVGGSQETQYF. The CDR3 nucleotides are TGCAGTGCTTACGTCGGGGGATCCCAAGAGACCCAGTACTTC.